These 9 T cell receptor beta chains share one sample of origin, sequenced in a study of T cells in women clearing cervical HPV infection. This table comes from immunoSEQ multiplex PCR, and its TCRdb copy is limited to in-frame clones, with some not included. In all, the sample yields about 26,000 clones. The specimen was blood buffy coat. The receptors originated from a woman aged 18 to 75 with a cervical HPV16 infection that either progressed to CIN3+ or cleared (not recorded which).

As regards this clone: The sequenced fragment ends 3 residues before the CDR3 boundary, so the rest is inferred from the germline J gene. The chain is built from TRBV6-2 or TRBV6-3 and TRBJ1-1, with 8 positions matching TRBD1. CDR3 length: 15 residues. Germline CDR1 is MNHEY and CDR2 is SVGEGT. The ends lost 7 bases at V and 1 base at J; junction bases unmatched: 8. Partial CDR3 DNA: TGTGCCAGCAACGAAGGACAGGGCCAGAACACTGAA. Its protein product is CASNEGQGQNTE. The full CDR3 protein reads CASNEGQGQNTEAFF.

On this clone: Other DNA sequences of this sample code for an identical CDR3. CDR3 in amino acids: CAIRGTAANYGYTF. CDR3 bases read: TGTGCCATCAGGGGGACAGCGGCTAACTATGGC. This sequence joins TRBV10-3 and TRBJ1-2; TRBD1 agrees at 7 bases. The CDR3 goes on 3 residues after the read ends, and that part is filled in from the germline J gene. Losses at the gene ends were 6 bases for V and 0 bases for J; bases not matched to a gene: 4. Germline V gene lookup returns CDR1 ENHRY and CDR2 SYGVKD. The CDR3 is 14 amino acids.

With regard to this clone: The read gets to within 3 residues of the CDR3 end, and the germline J gene fills in the rest. The chain uses TRBV5-1 and TRBJ1-1; 7 bases fit TRBD1. The germline V gene has CDR1 SGHRS and CDR2 YFSETQ. Trimming at V came to 2 bases and at J to 0 bases, leaving 1 base not matched to a gene. The CDR3 is made up of 14 amino acids. CDR3 in amino acids: CASSLGTVNTEAFF. The CDR3 bases that were read are TGCGCCAGCAGCTTAGGGACAGTGAACACTGAA.

Comments on this clone: The CDR3 end falls 3 residues outside the read, so it is completed with the germline J gene. The chain links TRBV5-4 to TRBJ2-5; D may correspond to TRBD1 or TRBD2 (5 bases each). The CDR3 runs to 14 residues. V was clipped by 3 bases and J by 5 bases, with 14 bases between them. From germline, CDR1 is SGHNT and CDR2 YYREEE (reference sequence). The sequenced CDR3 bases are TGTGCCAGCAGCTACTTCCAGGGAGAGGAGACC. This codes for CASSYFQGEET. The full CDR3 reads CASSYFQGEETQYF. Complete variable domain (other parts from reference TRBV5-4 and TRBJ2-5): ETGVTQSPTHLIKTRGQQVTLRCSSQSGHNTVSWYQQALGQGPQFIFQYYREEENGRGNFPPRFSGLQFPNYSSELNVNALELDDSALYLCASSYFQGEETQYFGPGTRLLVL.

Turning to this clone: The CDR3 extends 3 residues past the end of the read, so its final part is completed from the germline J gene. This chain joins TRBV19 and TRBJ1-1; tentatively, D is TRBD1 (6 bases). Germline V CDR1 and CDR2: LNHDA, SQIVND (reference sequence). CDR3 length: 14 residues. The ends were cut back, 7 bases at V and 4 bases at J, with 16 bases in the middle. Here the CDR3 reads CASTQQRGTTEAFF. The part of the CDR3 DNA that was read is TGTGCCAGTACCCAACAAAGGGGGACCACTGAA.

A remark on this clone: Sequencing ends 3 residues short of the CDR3 end; the germline J gene provides the rest. This chain joins TRBV20-1 and TRBJ2-3; D is undetermined. The germline gives CDR1 DFQATT, CDR2 SNEGSKA (reference sequence). Trimming took 3 bases from V and 0 from J, leaving 16 bases between them. This CDR3 spans 16 amino acids. The covered CDR3 bases are TGCAGTGCTAGCCGAGACTTGTTCGTGAGCACAGATACG. Translated: CSASRDLFVSTDT. The entire CDR3 protein reads CSASRDLFVSTDTQYF.

Comments on this clone: The sequenced fragment ends 3 residues before the CDR3 boundary, so the rest is inferred from the germline J gene. The rearrangement uses TRBV30 and TRBJ1-2, with 8 positions matching TRBD1. V lost 2 bases and J lost 4; bases outside the gene matches: 3. This CDR3 has 13 amino acids. Germline V gene data show CDR1 as GTSNPN and CDR2 as SVGIG (reference sequence). The CDR3 sequence is CAWSRGTGYGYTF. The sequenced part of the CDR3 DNA is TGTGCCTGGAGTAGGGGGACAGGCTATGGC.

With regard to this clone: The missing CDR3 end, 3 residues past where the read stops, is filled in from the germline J gene. V usage is TRBV19 and J usage is TRBJ1-2; D perhaps matches TRBD1 (6 bases). Trimming shortened V by 8 bases and J by 6 bases, and 10 bases separated the two germline ends. CDR1 is LNHDA, CDR2 SQIVND, per germline (reference sequence). CDR3 length equals 11 residues. Partial CDR3 DNA: TGTGCCAGTGGAACAGGGAATGGC. Its protein is CASGTGNG. The whole CDR3 is CASGTGNGYTF.

With regard to this clone: The read comes to an end 3 residues before the CDR3 does, leaving the germline J gene to fill in the end. The gene calls are TRBV10-1 and TRBJ1-5; tentatively, D is TRBD1 (5 bases). This CDR3 region has 15 residues. CDR1 is WNHNN, CDR2 SYGVQD, per germline (reference sequence). V was pared by 2 bases and J by 6 bases, with 14 bases between. CDR3 protein: CASSERGQEGQPQHF. The sequenced part of the CDR3 DNA is TGCGCCAGCAGTGAGCGCGGACAAGAAGGTCAGCCC.